This T cell receptor (beta chain) was sequenced in a study of blood T cell repertoires in COVID-19. About the study: Sources were T cells, B-cell-depleted T cells, or PBMCs; the material itself was cDNA or gDNA.

Trimming left V 0 bases short and J 3 bases short, with 10 bases between. The V gene's germline CDR1 is SGDLS and CDR2 YYNGEE. This CDR3 has 15 residues. TCRdb's table, derived via immunoSEQ multiplex PCR, lists solely in-frame clones and lacks some. The repertoire includes 200,000 to 250,000 clones, 85% of them detected once, and around 2.5% sits in the top ten. The clonotype originates from a woman between 65 and 79 years old with COVID-19, enrolled during active disease. The chain couples TRBV9 to TRBJ2-1; possible D gene TRBD2, 5 bases. Sequencing was performed on peripheral blood. The CDR3 spells CASSVEASSYNEQFF. For the CDR3, the DNA is TGTGCCAGCAGCGTAGAGGCTAGCAGCTACAATGAGCAGTTCTTC.